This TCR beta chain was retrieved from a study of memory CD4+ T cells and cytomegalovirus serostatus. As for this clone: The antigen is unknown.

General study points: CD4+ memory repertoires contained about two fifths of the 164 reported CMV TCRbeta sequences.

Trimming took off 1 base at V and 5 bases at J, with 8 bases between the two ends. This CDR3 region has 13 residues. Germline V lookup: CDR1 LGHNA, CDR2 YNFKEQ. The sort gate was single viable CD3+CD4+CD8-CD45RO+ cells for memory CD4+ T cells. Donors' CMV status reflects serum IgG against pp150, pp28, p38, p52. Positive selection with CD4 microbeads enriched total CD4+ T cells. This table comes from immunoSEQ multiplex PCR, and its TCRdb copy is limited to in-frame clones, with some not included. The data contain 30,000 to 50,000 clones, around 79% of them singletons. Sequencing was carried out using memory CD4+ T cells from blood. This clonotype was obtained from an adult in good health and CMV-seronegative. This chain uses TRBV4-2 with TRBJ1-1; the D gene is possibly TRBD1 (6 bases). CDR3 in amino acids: CASSQGRGTEAFF. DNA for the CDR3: TGTGCCAGCAGCCAAGGAAGGGGGACTGAAGCTTTCTTT.